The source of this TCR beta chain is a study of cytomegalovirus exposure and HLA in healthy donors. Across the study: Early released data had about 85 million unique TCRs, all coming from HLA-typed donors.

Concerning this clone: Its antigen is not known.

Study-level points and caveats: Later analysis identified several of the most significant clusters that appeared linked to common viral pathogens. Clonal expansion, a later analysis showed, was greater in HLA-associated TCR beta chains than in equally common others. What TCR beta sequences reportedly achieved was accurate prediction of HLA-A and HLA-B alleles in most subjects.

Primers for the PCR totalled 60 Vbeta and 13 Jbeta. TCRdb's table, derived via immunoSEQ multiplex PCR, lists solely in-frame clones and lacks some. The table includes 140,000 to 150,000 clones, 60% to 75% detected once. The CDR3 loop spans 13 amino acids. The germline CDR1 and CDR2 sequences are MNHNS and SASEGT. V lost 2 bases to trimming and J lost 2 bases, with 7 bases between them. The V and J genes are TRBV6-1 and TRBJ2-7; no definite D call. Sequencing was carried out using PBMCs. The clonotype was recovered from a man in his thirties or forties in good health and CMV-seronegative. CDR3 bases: TGTGCCAGCAGTGAAACAACAACCTACGAGCAGTACTTC. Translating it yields CASSETTTYEQYF.